A single T cell receptor (beta chain) is shown here with its context. Its antigen is currently unknown. The sample comes from a study of tissue T cells after allogeneic stem cell transplantation. Whole-study results and caveats: Motif-based clustering found tissue-specific repertoire signatures shared across patients, though few clones were shared.

Germline CDR1 and CDR2: LGHNT and FRNRAP. This CDR3 contains 13 residues. V lost 2 bases and J lost 2, with 5 bases in between. Produced via immunoSEQ multiplex PCR; TCRdb's table is partial and in-frame only. The table includes 28,000 or so clones, less than 95% detected once. The origin of this receptor is a male donor at least 60 years old who later had graft-versus-host disease after an allogeneic stem cell transplant. The source was blood, collected before transplantation. The gene calls are TRBV12-5 and TRBJ2-3, with unresolved D. The CDR3 bases are TGTGCTAGTGGTTTGCGAACCACAGATACGCAGTATTTT. It translates to CASGLRTTDTQYF.